The present entry profiles one TCR beta chain with its context. Its antigen is unknown. This sample was taken from a study of T cells expressing NK-cell markers. General study results and limits: As a fraction of CD8+ T cells, dominant NKG2C+ clonotypes reached about 1.0-8% in a handful of donors.

The authors made TCR beta cDNA libraries by 5'RACE template switching. This switching added a universal primer site and UMIs. After re-calling the 5' RACE reads, TCRdb lists one entry per CDR3 protein, DNA absent. In total, the table holds roughly 420,000 distinct CDR3 sequences. This CDR3 is 15 amino acids long. Germline-derived CDR1 and CDR2 are ENHRY and SYGVKD. This chain links TRBV10-3 with TRBJ2-5; the D call of TRBD1 rests on TCRdb alone, since no DNA is present to check it. The clonotype comes from a woman aged 18 to 75 in good health. The sequenced sample consisted of blood T cells: a sorted CD56 or NKG2C T cell subset, CD4+ or CD8+ T cells, or bulk PBMC T cells (not recorded which). The CDR3 reads CAISGDRVGGETQYF.